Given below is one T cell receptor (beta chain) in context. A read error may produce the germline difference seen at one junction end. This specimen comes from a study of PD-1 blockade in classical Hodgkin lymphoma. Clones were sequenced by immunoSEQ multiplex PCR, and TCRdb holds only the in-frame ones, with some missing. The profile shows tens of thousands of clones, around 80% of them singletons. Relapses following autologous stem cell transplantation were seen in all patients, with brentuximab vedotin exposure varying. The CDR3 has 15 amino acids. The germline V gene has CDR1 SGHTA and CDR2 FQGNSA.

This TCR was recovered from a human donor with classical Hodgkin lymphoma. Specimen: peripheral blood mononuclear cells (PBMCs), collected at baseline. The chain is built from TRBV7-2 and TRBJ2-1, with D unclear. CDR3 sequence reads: CASSPTFPSSVGKVF. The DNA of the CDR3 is TGTGCCAGCAGCCCCACCTTTCCCTCTTCTGTGGGTAAGGTCTTC.